Detailed here is one T cell receptor (beta chain). Authors' data handling: Nucleated cell counts were estimated from reference gene primer amplification. The assay was immunoSEQ multiplex PCR, and TCRdb's table has in-frame clones only and misses some. The V and J calls and the clone size are those of that table, but D and trimming were determined from the DNA. This sample carries over 70,000 clones, roughly 80% of them seen once, and the ten largest clones take under 55%. These data belong to a study of blood T cell repertoires in COVID-19. Study-wide background: The United States, Italy and Spain provided the acute and convalescent COVID-19 samples. The analysed material was cDNA or gDNA that came from T cells, B-cell-depleted T cells, or PBMCs.

V was pared by 3 bases and J by 7 bases, with 4 bases of the junction left unmatched. The CDR3 is made up of 12 amino acids. Germline V CDR1 and CDR2: GTSNPN, SVGIG (reference sequence). The receptor comes from a human donor in a cohort sampled during active COVID-19. Sample: peripheral blood. J is TRBJ1-2 and V is TRBV30; 8 nucleotides align to TRBD1. The CDR3 protein is CAWRTGDGGYTF. CDR3 DNA sequence: TGTGCCTGGAGGACAGGGGATGGTGGCTACACCTTC.